This is a list of T cell receptor beta chains from one sample in a study of immune evolution from preneoplasia to lung adenocarcinoma. Profiled with immunoSEQ multiplex PCR; TCRdb holds only in-frame clones, not every one. The table lists 6,000 or so clones, about 81% of them singletons, with around 5.6% in the top ten. What was sequenced was FFPE invasive lung adenocarcinoma tissue. The receptors here all came from a person aged 45 to 60 with lung adenocarcinoma. Both conserved end residues are part of each CDR3. The D gene is left open where the match is weak. The size entry is marked missing in some rows and otherwise reads once, few, many or a size class.

v_gene,abundance,d_gene,j_gene,len,CDR3aa,CDR3nt
TRBV28,-,-,TRBJ1-5,15,CASSLAGVDNQPQHF,TGTGCCAGCAGTTTAGCGGGGGTCGACAATCAGCCCCAGCATTTT
TRBV21-1,-,-,TRBJ1-2,12,CASGLRGSGYTF,TGTGCCAGCGGGTTAAGGGGAAGCGGCTACACCTTC
TRBV28,-,TRBD1,TRBJ2-7,14,CASRAGTGGHEQYF,TGTGCCAGCAGGGCCGGGACAGGGGGACACGAGCAGTACTTC
TRBV25-1,-,-,TRBJ2-3,14,CASSERRAVDTQYF,TGTGCCAGCAGTGAACGGCGAGCCGTAGATACGCAGTATTTT
TRBV10-3,-,TRBD1,TRBJ2-7,18,CAISEGGQGLSLSYEQYF,TGTGCCATCAGTGAGGGCGGACAGGGACTGTCCCTCTCCTACGAGCAGTACTTC
TRBV29-1,-,TRBD2,TRBJ2-1,15,CSVKTTSVSYNEQFF,TGCAGCGTCAAAACAACTAGCGTCTCCTACAATGAGCAGTTCTTC
TRBV30,large,-,TRBJ2-7,13,CAWSEGSAYEQYF,TGTGCCTGGAGTGAGGGGTCCGCCTACGAGCAGTACTTC
TRBV28,once,-,TRBJ2-5,14,CASSQAGEEETQYF,TGTGCCAGCAGCCAAGCAGGGGAGGAAGAGACCCAGTACTTC
TRBV23-1,-,-,TRBJ2-2,12,CASSGRFGELFF,TGCGCCAGCAGCGGCAGATTCGGGGAGCTGTTTTTT
TRBV27,-,-,TRBJ2-2,13,CASKRGFGGELFF,TGTGCCAGCAAGAGGGGTTTCGGCGGGGAGCTGTTTTTT
TRBV15,-,-,TRBJ2-1,14,CATSRAGDWDEQFF,TGTGCCACCAGCAGAGCGGGGGACTGGGATGAGCAGTTCTTC
TRBV19,-,-,TRBJ2-3,14,CASSISGSTDTQYF,TGTGCCAGTAGTATCAGCGGGAGCACAGATACGCAGTATTTT
TRBV5-1,-,-,TRBJ1-3,15,CASSEIQGAGNTIYF,TGCGCCAGCAGCGAGATACAGGGTGCTGGAAACACCATATATTTT
TRBV15,-,-,TRBJ1-5,15,CATSRVRTLNQPQHF,TGTGCCACCAGCAGGGTCCGGACACTTAATCAGCCCCAGCATTTT
TRBV15,-,-,TRBJ2-2,16,CATSRDRGPNTGELFF,TGTGCCACCAGCAGAGATCGGGGGCCGAACACCGGGGAGCTGTTTTTT
TRBV6-4,-,-,TRBJ2-7,15,CASSPGIAESYEQYF,TGTGCCAGCAGTCCCGGGATAGCGGAGTCCTACGAGCAGTACTTC
TRBV19,-,TRBD1,TRBJ2-3,18,CASSIENYPTGIGDTQYF,TGTGCCAGTAGTATAGAGAACTACCCGACAGGGATTGGAGATACGCAGTATTTT
TRBV5-1,-,TRBD1,TRBJ2-7,14,CASSLGQGGYEQYF,TGCGCCAGCAGCTTGGGACAGGGGGGTTACGAGCAGTACTTC
TRBV4-1,-,TRBD1,TRBJ2-1,13,CASSPGQADEQFF,TGCGCCAGCAGCCCCGGACAGGCCGATGAGCAGTTCTTC
TRBV30,-,-,TRBJ1-1,12,CAWSDRPGEAFF,TGTGCCTGGAGTGACAGGCCAGGTGAAGCTTTCTTT
TRBV30,-,-,TRBJ1-3,11,CAWSPGVTIYF,TGTGCCTGGAGTCCTGGGGTAACCATATATTTT
TRBV2,-,TRBD2,TRBJ2-3,16,CASSSGLAGITDTQYF,TGTGCCAGCAGTTCCGGACTAGCGGGGATCACAGATACGCAGTATTTT
TRBV5-6,-,TRBD2,TRBJ2-1,16,CASSFTGTSRGNEQFF,TGTGCCAGCAGCTTTACCGGGACTAGCAGGGGCAATGAGCAGTTCTTC
TRBV28,-,TRBD1,TRBJ2-1,13,CASSGTGLNEQFF,TGTGCCAGCAGCGGGACAGGGTTGAATGAGCAGTTCTTC
TRBV5-1,-,TRBD1,TRBJ2-7,14,CASSQGTARYEQYF,TGCGCCAGCAGCCAGGGGACAGCTCGCTACGAGCAGTACTTC
TRBV18,-,-,TRBJ2-7,15,CASSPEWTGAREQYF,TGTGCCAGCTCACCAGAATGGACGGGAGCCCGCGAGCAGTACTTC
TRBV7-2,-,TRBD2,TRBJ2-5,14,CASSPSGRGETQYF,TGTGCCAGCAGCCCTAGCGGGAGGGGTGAGACCCAGTACTTC
TRBV7-3,-,TRBD1,TRBJ2-1,15,CASSLTLDRVDEQFF,TGTGCCAGCAGCTTAACGTTAGACAGGGTGGATGAGCAGTTCTTC
TRBV4-2,-,-,TRBJ2-7,14,CASSQDRRGYEQYF,TGTGCCAGCAGCCAAGATCGGAGGGGCTACGAGCAGTACTTC
TRBV7-9,-,TRBD2,TRBJ2-5,18,CASSEPGLAGGSQETQYF,TGTGCCAGCAGCGAGCCGGGACTAGCGGGAGGGTCCCAAGAGACCCAGTACTTC
TRBV18,-,-,TRBJ2-1,14,CASSPGLQSDEQFF,TGTGCCAGCTCACCGGGGCTCCAAAGCGATGAGCAGTTCTTC
TRBV7-2,-,-,TRBJ1-5,15,CASSQDRVPNQPQHF,TGTGCCAGCAGCCAAGACAGAGTACCAAATCAGCCCCAGCATTTT
TRBV7-8,-,TRBD2,TRBJ2-7,16,CASSRLAGDRPYEQYF,TGTGCCAGCAGCCGACTAGCGGGAGACCGTCCCTACGAGCAGTACTTC
TRBV7-2,few,-,TRBJ2-3,12,CASSLGRDTQYF,TGTGCCAGCAGCTTAGGAAGAGATACGCAGTATTTT
TRBV27,-,-,TRBJ2-2,14,CASSIQWGTGELFF,TGTGCCAGCAGTATACAGTGGGGCACCGGGGAGCTGTTTTTT
TRBV30,-,TRBD2,TRBJ2-7,12,CAWHRGGLEQYF,TGTGCCTGGCATCGGGGGGGCCTCGAGCAGTACTTC
TRBV7-6,-,TRBD1,TRBJ2-1,15,CASSLRDRVNREQFF,TGTGCCAGCAGCTTGCGGGACAGGGTAAACCGTGAGCAGTTCTTC
TRBV5-1,few,-,TRBJ2-7,15,CASSLSGFSSYEQYF,TGCGCCAGCAGCTTGTCTGGGTTTAGCTCCTACGAGCAGTACTTC
TRBV6-5,-,-,TRBJ2-2,15,CASSGSRSLLGELFF,TGTGCCAGCAGTGGCAGTAGGAGCTTACTCGGGGAGCTGTTTTTT
TRBV5-8,-,-,TRBJ1-2,14,CASSLGAGAEGYTF,TGTGCCAGCAGCTTGGGGGCGGGCGCTGAGGGCTACACCTTC
TRBV6-1,-,TRBD1,TRBJ2-7,16,CASSEASGTGSYEQYF,TGTGCCAGCAGTGAAGCTTCCGGGACAGGGTCCTACGAGCAGTACTTC
TRBV6-5,-,-,TRBJ1-5,15,CASRNLQGLGQPQHF,TGTGCCAGCAGGAACCTTCAGGGTTTGGGTCAGCCCCAGCATTTT
TRBV5-1,once,TRBD1,TRBJ2-6,20,CASSKDRQNRASSGANVLTF,TGCGCCAGCAGCAAGGACAGGCAAAACCGGGCAAGCTCTGGGGCCAACGTCCTGACTTTC
TRBV7-6,-,-,TRBJ2-1,14,CASSSDYPYNEQFF,TGTGCCAGCAGTTCAGACTACCCCTACAATGAGCAGTTCTTC
TRBV7-7,-,TRBD1,TRBJ2-1,14,CASSLNTGDNEQFF,TGTGCTAGCAGCTTAAATACAGGGGACAATGAGCAGTTCTTC
TRBV19,-,-,TRBJ1-3,15,CASRKLMDSGNTIYF,TGTGCCAGTAGGAAACTTATGGACTCTGGAAACACCATATATTTT
TRBV5-1,-,TRBD2,TRBJ2-1,14,CASLAGETYNEQFF,TGCGCCAGCTTAGCGGGAGAAACCTACAATGAGCAGTTCTTC
TRBV27,-,TRBD2,TRBJ2-5,18,CASSFRLAGVPGKETQYF,TGTGCCAGCAGTTTCCGACTAGCGGGAGTCCCGGGGAAAGAGACCCAGTACTTC
TRBV9,-,-,TRBJ2-2,18,CASSLGASRQGGTGELFF,TGTGCCAGCAGCCTCGGAGCCTCAAGACAGGGAGGGACCGGGGAGCTGTTTTTT
TRBV6-5,-,-,TRBJ1-2,15,CASTRAGLSNYGYTF,TGTGCCAGCACCAGAGCTGGCCTCTCTAACTATGGCTACACCTTC
TRBV19,-,TRBD1,TRBJ1-2,15,CASTHDRGSHYGYTF,TGTGCCAGTACCCATGACAGGGGCTCCCACTATGGCTACACCTTC
TRBV29-1,-,-,TRBJ1-2,13,CSVGPRTIYGYTF,TGCAGCGTTGGACCTCGGACGATCTATGGCTACACCTTC